The 14 T cell receptor beta chains below all came from one sample that was sequenced in a study of T cells in Graves' hyperthyroidism and ophthalmopathy. Authors of the study amplified TCR beta CDR3 regions from RNA transcripts. HTBI primers were the set used in a first-round RT-PCR of the TCR CDR3. In TCRdb, the multiplex PCR reads were re-called with MiXCR into one record per CDR3 protein. The data hold some 420,000 distinct CDR3 sequences, with roughly 13% observed a single time. Sequenced: blood. The receptors were gathered from a woman under 30 with Graves' hyperthyroidism.

The sample holds many counts of this clonotype. The V and J genes are TRBV28 and TRBJ1-2; D is perhaps TRBD1 (6 bases). This CDR3 is 13 amino acids long. V gave up 8 bases and J gave up 0 bases, with 10 bases separating them. Germline V gene sequence: CDR1 MDHEN, CDR2 SYDVKM. The CDR3 nucleotides read TGTGCCAGCCTCGGGGACACTAACTATGGCTACACCTTC. It translates to CASLGDTNYGYTF.

This clonotype was seen only a few times. The chain has TRBV27 and TRBJ1-6; the match to TRBD1 covers 8 bases. CDR1 is MNHEY and CDR2 is SMNVEV in the germline V gene (reference sequence). The CDR3 loop spans 17 amino acids. The V gene end was trimmed by 8 bases and the J gene end by 2 bases; junction bases not matched to a gene: 11. The CDR3 here is CASGKRTGNTYNSPLHF. Here the CDR3 DNA reads TGTGCCAGCGGAAAGAGGACAGGGAACACCTATAATTCACCCCTCCACTTT.

Remarks on this clonotype: A clone one base away is much larger, so this may be a read error. V is TRBV20-1 and J is TRBJ2-3; maybe TRBD2 (6 bases). The germline V gene has CDR1 DFQATT and CDR2 SNEGSKA (reference sequence). This CDR3 is 15 amino acids long. The CDR3 DNA reads as TGCAGTGCTAGTTCCCCACAAACTAGCACAGATATGCAGTATTTT. This encodes CSASSPQTSTDMQYF.

Ten or more counts support this clonotype. The chain is built from TRBV20-1 and TRBJ2-3, with 7 bases identical to TRBD1. CDR1 and CDR2 (germline): DFQATT, SNEGSKA (reference sequence). The CDR3 consists of 15 residues. Trimming at V came to 1 base and at J to 5 bases, leaving 9 bases not matched to a gene. DNA for the CDR3: TGCAGTGCTAGAGTCGGGCAGGGGGTGGGAGATACGCAGTATTTT. This codes for CSARVGQGVGDTQYF.

There are many counts of this clonotype. The genes are TRBV27 and TRBJ2-7; 10 nucleotides align to TRBD1. Germline assignment: CDR1 MNHEY and CDR2 SMNVEV (reference sequence). The CDR3 is 20 residues long. Trimming cost V 3 bases and J 5 bases; bases outside gene matches: 22. In nucleotides, the CDR3 is TGTGCCAGCAGTTTCTGGGCAGGAGAGGAGACAGGGGGCAAGGGGAACGAGCAGTACTTC. This sequence encodes CASSFWAGEETGGKGNEQYF.

This clonotype showed up many times. V gene TRBV7-2 combines with J gene TRBJ2-7, with D perhaps matching TRBD2 (6 bases). Between the trimmed V and J ends, which lost 4 bases and 2 bases, there was a span of 12 bases. Per germline, CDR1 SGHTA and CDR2 FQGNSA. The CDR3 extends over 14 amino acids. The DNA of the CDR3 is TGTGCCAGCAGCTCGGGACTGAAAGCCTACGAGCAGTACTTC. Residues: CASSSGLKAYEQYF. The full variable domain, rest sourced from reference TRBV7-2 and TRBJ2-7, is GAGVSQSPSNKVTEKGKDVELRCDPISGHTALYWYRQSLGQGLEFLIYFQGNSAPDKSGLPSDRFSAERTGGSVSTLTIQRTQQEDSAVYLCASSSGLKAYEQYFGPGTRLTVT.

In its sample, this clonotype was seen many times. V gene TRBV24-1 combines with J gene TRBJ1-4, with 9 bases aligning to TRBD1. V trimming: 3 bases; J trimming: 8 bases; junction bases outside the gene matches: 6. The CDR3 loop spans 15 amino acids. Germline CDR1 KGHDR, CDR2 SFDVKD. CDR3 coding DNA: TGTGCCACCAGTGATCGGGGACAGGGACCGGAAAAACTGTTTTTT. It is translated as CATSDRGQGPEKLFF.

The count of this clonotype is one. The chain is built from TRBV5-4 and TRBJ1-3, with TRBD1 as a possible D gene (6 bases). V gave up 4 bases and J gave up 1 base, with 15 bases separating them. This CDR3 region has 16 residues. The germline CDR1 and CDR2 sequences are SGHNT and YYREEE (reference sequence). This CDR3 reads CASSTGQSRSGNTIYF. The CDR3 DNA reads TGTGCCAGCAGCACTGGACAGTCTAGGTCTGGAAACACCATATATTTT. The variable domain in full, completed from reference TRBV5-4 and TRBJ1-3, reads ETGVTQSPTHLIKTRGQQVTLRCSSQSGHNTVSWYQQALGQGPQFIFQYYREEENGRGNFPPRFSGLQFPNYSSELNVNALELDDSALYLCASSTGQSRSGNTIYFGEGSWLTVV.

The table lists this clonotype with many counts. V gene TRBV5-1 combines with J gene TRBJ1-6; no clear D gene. V was cut by 1 base and J by 10 bases, with 3 bases left in between. The CDR3 loop spans 11 amino acids. The germline CDR1 and CDR2 sequences are SGHRS and YFSETQ. CDR3 nucleotides: TGCGCCAGCAGCTTGAGGTCACCCCTCCACTTT. Translated, it gives CASSLRSPLHF.

V is TRBV7-9 and J is TRBJ2-5, with 11 bases aligning to TRBD1. CDR3 size: 15 residues. V lost 3 bases to trimming and J lost 3 bases; unmatched junction nucleotides: 3. CDR1 and CDR2 from the germline V gene are SEHNR and FQNEAQ (reference sequence). The CDR3 is CASSFRTGGEETQYF. CDR3 DNA: TGTGCCAGCAGCTTCCGGACAGGGGGCGAAGAGACCCAGTACTTC. Complete variable domain (other parts from reference TRBV7-9 and TRBJ2-5): DTGVSQNPRHKITKRGQNVTFRCDPISEHNRLYWYRQTLGQGPEFLTYFQNEAQLEKSRLLSDRFSAERPKGSFSTLEIQRTEQGDSAMYLCASSFRTGGEETQYFGPGTRLLVL.

V and J are TRBV6-1 and TRBJ1-5; D is unresolved. The CDR3 is 15 amino acids. Trimming took off 3 bases at V and 0 bases at J, with 9 bases between the two ends. Germline V gene data show CDR1 as MNHNS and CDR2 as SASEGT. This CDR3 is CASSESLHSNQPQHF. The CDR3 DNA is TGTGCCAGCAGTGAGAGCCTACATAGCAATCAGCCCCAGCATTTT.

The table lists this clonotype with a few counts. This chain uses TRBV5-1 with TRBJ2-2; D is possibly TRBD1 (5 bases). Per the germline V gene, CDR1 is SGHRS and CDR2 is YFSETQ. Trimming left V 0 bases short and J 6 bases short, with 6 bases between. The CDR3 has 13 residues. The CDR3 loop is CASSLAGPGELFF. The CDR3 DNA reads TGCGCCAGCAGCTTGGCAGGGCCCGGGGAGCTGTTTTTT. Drawing the rest from reference TRBV5-1 and TRBJ2-2, the complete variable domain is KAGVTQTPRYLIKTRGQQVTLSCSPISGHRSVSWYQQTPGQGLQFLFEYFSETQRNKGNFPGRFSGRQFSNSRSEMNVSTLELGDSALYLCASSLAGPGELFFGEGSRLTVL.

On this clonotype itself: One base away lies a much larger clone, so this may be a sequencing read error. The CDR3 DNA sequence: TGCAGCGTTGTTTCAGGGACCTACGGGCAGTACTTC. Its protein product is CSVVSGTYGQYF. The rearrangement uses TRBV29-1 and TRBJ2-7, with D possibly called TRBD1 or TRBD2 (5 bases each). The CDR3 has 12 residues. Germline V gene data show CDR1 as SQVTM and CDR2 as ANQGSEA.

A few counts support this clonotype. This chain links TRBV19 with TRBJ2-1, with D possibly matching TRBD2 (5 bases). Trimming shortened V by 3 bases and J by 9 bases, and 12 bases separated the two germline ends. Germline V lookup: CDR1 LNHDA, CDR2 SQIVND (reference sequence). The length of the CDR3 is 13 residues. The CDR3 region is CASSMERTGEQFF. The CDR3 region has the DNA TGTGCCAGTAGTATGGAGCGGACGGGTGAGCAGTTCTTC.